This T cell receptor beta chain originates from a study of PD-1 blockade in mismatch repair-deficient tumors (dated by TCRdb to 2016 to 2017). Background on the whole study: Between late 2013 and September 2016, the trial enrolled some 91 consecutive patients with 12 mismatch repair-deficient cancer types, every one of whom had been previously treated and was progressing. Tumor-associated T cell clones were tracked in the peripheral blood of patients responding to PD-1 blockade by deep sequencing of TCR CDR3 regions.

A word on this clone: Its antigen is not yet known. Qualities for individual bases were not recorded, and no much larger clone is one base off.

Library preparation was by the immunoSEQ multiplex PCR assay. TCRdb stores this immuneACCESS table with in-frame sequences only. Part of the clones is absent; in the studies checked, under half of the shortfall reflects unresolved V genes, and no reason is known for the rest. Across this sample there are about 23,000 clones, with around 80% seen only once. Around 20% of the sample belongs to the ten largest clones. Study-level results and caveats: After pembrolizumab, tumor-resident clones, which were often undetectable in blood before treatment, expanded rapidly and then contracted, generally ahead of radiologic responses.

This specimen's time point label, interpreted: peripheral blood 12 weeks after first pembrolizumab dose. For every enrolled patient, mismatch repair deficiency was confirmed by either polymerase chain reaction or immunohistochemistry. TCR sequencing was carried out for three patients who responded to pembrolizumab therapy. The phase II trial prospectively tested pembrolizumab PD-1 blockade in advanced mismatch repair-deficient cancers regardless of tissue of origin. Serial peripheral blood T cell samples were collected before and at multiple times after starting PD-1 blockade. Blood sampling time points were reported as weeks after the first dose of pembrolizumab. From cysteine to phenylalanine, the CDR3 is 18 amino acids long. The retained sequence is limited to the CDR3, 54 bases, with the frame set at the first base. Looking up the germline V gene yields CDR1 WSHSY and CDR2 SAAADI. Trimming costs V 9 bases and J 2 bases, and their ends lie 26 bases apart.

This sequence originates from an adult with mismatch repair-deficient cancer. Sequencing used peripheral blood, obtained 12 weeks after starting pembrolizumab. The V gene is TRBV10-2 and the J gene is TRBJ1-5, with no reliable assignment of the D segment. The nucleotides are TGCGCCAGTGCTTCAGCCGACCTTCTTAAAATGGGCAATCAGCCCCAGCATTTT. This codes for CASASADLLKMGNQPQHF.